A selection of T cell receptor beta chains follows, all from one sample in a study of blood T cell repertoires in COVID-19. The method was immunoSEQ multiplex PCR; TCRdb's version includes in-frame clones alone and lacks a portion of them. The sample includes hundreds of thousands of clones, about nine tenths of them seen just once. What was sequenced was PBMCs or T cells enriched from blood (not recorded which). These receptors all come from a woman between 40 and 50 years old who had recovered from COVID-19. Both conserved end residues are part of each CDR3. D genes are given only for firm matches. Clone size is given for some rows only: seen once, a few or many times, or a class if the clone is expanded.

v_gene	d_gene	j_gene	abundance	CDR3nt	CDR3aa
TRBV10-3	NA	TRBJ2-5	NA	TGTGCCCCTCGGCCCTTTATCGGGGAGACCCAGTACTTC	CAPRPFIGETQYF
TRBV7-9	NA	TRBJ2-5	once	TGTGCCAGCAGCTCCCACGGGAGTCAAGAGACCCAGTACTTC	CASSSHGSQETQYF
TRBV27	TRBD2	TRBJ2-1	NA	TGTGCCAGCAGTGCGGGACTAGCGGGAGGGAATGAGCAGTTCTTC	CASSAGLAGGNEQFF
TRBV24-1	TRBD1	TRBJ2-1	NA	TGTGCCACCAGTGACCAAGGGGGCAGACGGCCCAATGAGCAGTTCTTC	CATSDQGGRRPNEQFF
TRBV7-8	NA	TRBJ2-5	NA	TGTGCCAGCAGCCTGCGACAGGCCCAAGGGCAAGAGACCCAGTACTTC	CASSLRQAQGQETQYF
TRBV15	NA	TRBJ2-7	NA	TGTGCCACCAGCAGAGATCCGCAACTAGCTTCGGGTGAGCAGTACTTC	CATSRDPQLASGEQYF
TRBV6-6	TRBD1	TRBJ1-2	NA	TGTGCCAGCAGTCCACCCCCTGGCCAAGACAGGGGAAGGGGCTACACCTTC	CASSPPPGQDRGRGYTF
TRBV7-3	TRBD1	TRBJ1-6	NA	TGTGCCAATTACGCCGGGACAGGGATATCACCCCTCCACTTT	CANYAGTGISPLHF
TRBV27	NA	TRBJ1-3	NA	TGTGCCAGCAGGCCTAGGGAGGACTCTGGAAACACCATATATTTT	CASRPREDSGNTIYF
TRBV11-2	TRBD1	TRBJ2-5	NA	TGTGCCAGCAGCTTAGGGGTGACAGGGGTCCAAGAGACCCAGTACTTC	CASSLGVTGVQETQYF
TRBV3-1/TRBV3-2	NA	TRBJ2-2	NA	TGTACGGGAAGACGGGGGAAAACCGGGGAGCTGTTTTTT	CTGRRGKTGELFF
TRBV30	TRBD1	TRBJ2-4	NA	TGTGCCTGGAGCACTACAGGGGGCGGCAAAAACATTCAGTACTTC	CAWSTTGGGKNIQYF
TRBV7-3	NA	TRBJ1-1	NA	TGTGCCAGCAGCTATCAGGAGAACACTGAAGCTTTCTTT	CASSYQENTEAFF
TRBV6-2/TRBV6-3	TRBD2	TRBJ2-1	NA	TGTGCCAGCAGTTACAACCTAGCGGGAGAGAATGAGCAGTTCTTC	CASSYNLAGENEQFF
TRBV3-1/TRBV3-2	TRBD2	TRBJ2-5	NA	TGTGCCAGCAGCCAAGATTTCGAGCGGGAGGGGGAGACCCAGTACTTC	CASSQDFEREGETQYF
TRBV5-1	TRBD2	TRBJ2-1	NA	TGCGCCAGCAGCGGGACCCTTCGACCACCGGGACTAGTTGATCCTGAGCAGTTCTTC	CASSGTLRPPGLVDPEQFF
TRBV24-1	TRBD1	TRBJ2-5	once	TGTGCCACCAGTGACTCCGGGACAGTAAAAGAGACCCAGTACTTC	CATSDSGTVKETQYF
TRBV7-3	TRBD1	TRBJ2-1	NA	TGTGCCAGCAGCTCACAGAGACAGGGGGAGCAGTTCTTC	CASSSQRQGEQFF
TRBV29-1	TRBD1	TRBJ2-2	NA	TGCAGCTACACGACAGGGGATCGTGTCGGGGAGCTGTTTTTT	CSYTTGDRVGELFF
TRBV19	TRBD1	TRBJ2-3	NA	TGTGCCAGTAGTATAAGCCAGGGGGCGCGCACAGATACGCAGTATTTT	CASSISQGARTDTQYF
TRBV6-2/TRBV6-3	TRBD2	TRBJ2-1	NA	TGTGCCAGCAGTTATTTCGGGGGGGCCACGAATGAGCAGTTCTTC	CASSYFGGATNEQFF
TRBV7-8	NA	TRBJ1-1	NA	TGTGCCAACACTTTCCTGGGAGGCACTGAAGCTTTCTTT	CANTFLGGTEAFF
TRBV4-1	NA	TRBJ2-3	NA	TGCGCCAGCAGCCAAGGGAGATACGAATCAGATACGCAGTATTTT	CASSQGRYESDTQYF
TRBV5-1	TRBD1	TRBJ2-2	NA	TGCGCCAGCAGCTTCATACCTACAGGGGAACCCGGGGAGCTGTTTTTT	CASSFIPTGEPGELFF
TRBV9	NA	TRBJ2-7	NA	TGTGCCAGCAGCGTAGCTGGAGTTCTTGAGTACGAGCAGTACTTC	CASSVAGVLEYEQYF
TRBV11-3	NA	TRBJ1-5	NA	TGTGCCAGCAGCTTCGGCGGGAATCAGCCCCAGCATTTT	CASSFGGNQPQHF
TRBV5-1	NA	TRBJ2-1	NA	TGCGCCAGCAGCCTACTAGATTACAATGAGCAGTTCTTC	CASSLLDYNEQFF
TRBV19	TRBD1	TRBJ1-5	NA	TGTGCCAGTGGAAGACAGGGTGACAATCAGCCCCAGCATTTT	CASGRQGDNQPQHF
TRBV30	TRBD2	TRBJ2-7	NA	TGTGCCTGGGCGCGGGGGGGACTTTCCTACGAGCAGTACTTC	CAWARGGLSYEQYF
TRBV11-3	NA	TRBJ2-4	NA	TGTGCCAGCAGCTTAGTGTCCAGGGGTGTATCCAAAAACATTCAGTACTTC	CASSLVSRGVSKNIQYF
TRBV2	TRBD2	TRBJ2-5	NA	TGTGCCAGCAGGAGACTAGCGGGAGGGGGGGAAGAGACCCAGTACTTC	CASRRLAGGGEETQYF
TRBV29-1	NA	TRBJ2-3	NA	TGCAGCGTTGATTGGCGGTACACAGATACGCAGTATTTT	CSVDWRYTDTQYF
TRBV5-1	NA	TRBJ2-3	once	TGCGCCAGCACCACTGGGGCAGCTAGTCTCGCAGATACGCAGTATTTT	CASTTGAASLADTQYF
TRBV7-6	TRBD1	TRBJ1-5	NA	TGTGCCAGCAGCATAACCGGGACAGGGTTCCTTACTAGCAATCAGCCCCAGCATTTT	CASSITGTGFLTSNQPQHF
TRBV2	TRBD2	TRBJ2-7	NA	TGTGCCAGCAGGTACCGGGACTACTCCTACGAGCAGTACTTC	CASRYRDYSYEQYF
TRBV19	TRBD1	TRBJ1-4	NA	TGTGCCAGTAGTCCCCCACCGGGACAGGGGGCGACTAATGAAAAACTGTTTTTT	CASSPPPGQGATNEKLFF
TRBV4-3	TRBD2	TRBJ2-2	NA	TGCGCCAGCAGCCCCTTTCCCCAAGTTGGGGGGGGCGGGGAGCTGTTTTTT	CASSPFPQVGGGGELFF
TRBV4-3	TRBD2	TRBJ2-1	NA	TGCGCCAGCAGCCAAGGGACCGATAGCGGGAGCTCCTACAATGAGCAGTTCTTC	CASSQGTDSGSSYNEQFF
TRBV27	NA	TRBJ2-2	few	TGTGCCAGCAGACAGAGGAACACCGGGGAGCTGTTTTTT	CASRQRNTGELFF
TRBV25-1	TRBD1	TRBJ2-1	few	TGTGCCAGCGACAGGGGTAACAACAATGAGCAGTTCTTC	CASDRGNNNEQFF
TRBV27	NA	TRBJ1-6	NA	TGTGCCAGCAGCCGGACGCCCTGGACGGGAGATTCACCCCTCCACTTT	CASSRTPWTGDSPLHF
TRBV3-1/TRBV3-2	TRBD1	TRBJ2-7	NA	TGTGCCAGCAGCCCCGGACAGGGGACGGGGTACGAGCAGTACTTC	CASSPGQGTGYEQYF
TRBV6-5	NA	TRBJ2-1	NA	TGTGCCAGCAGCTTCAGGGGGGAGTCCTACAATGAGCAGTTCTTC	CASSFRGESYNEQFF
TRBV3-1/TRBV3-2	NA	TRBJ2-7	NA	TGTGCCAGCAGCCAGACAGTGGCCGAGCAGTACTTC	CASSQTVAEQYF
TRBV4-3	NA	TRBJ1-5	NA	TGCGCCAGCAGCCAAGATAGAAGCGACAGGATGAATCAGCCCCAGCATTTT	CASSQDRSDRMNQPQHF
TRBV7-3	NA	TRBJ2-1	once	TGTGCCAGCAGGCTGGGGGGAGGTTTTCCCAATGAGCAGTTCTTC	CASRLGGGFPNEQFF